This T cell receptor (beta chain) was obtained from a study of T cells after yellow fever vaccination. The length of the CDR3 is 16 residues. The ends were cut back, 1 base at V and 6 bases at J, with 17 bases in the middle. Germline V lookup: CDR1 SGHTA, CDR2 FQGNSA. As regards this clonotype: No antigen is known for it.

General observations from the study: Bulk-population clonotypes that are abundant could appear as contaminants in FACS-sorted repertoires. Clones from primary vaccination mostly reappeared after the booster (roughly 95% CD4, under 90% CD8).

A 5'RACE template-switching step, the method used to make TCR cDNA, added a universal primer site and UMIs. Each CDR3 protein is one row after TCRdb ran MiXCR on the 5' RACE reads. The repertoire holds hundreds of thousands of distinct CDR3 sequences, with 12% as singletons. Here the sequenced sample was PBMCs, taken on the day of the yellow fever booster vaccination. The genes are TRBV7-2 and TRBJ2-3, with D tentatively TRBD2 (6 bases). This TCR was sampled from a man in his thirties or forties who received the YFV17D yellow fever vaccine. Here the CDR3 reads CASSLVHGSPSDTQYF. DNA for the CDR3: TGTGCCAGCAGCTTAGTTCACGGGAGTCCCAGTGATACGCAGTATTTT.